This T cell receptor beta chain was sequenced in a study of response to subunit inactivated influenza vaccine (dated by TCRdb to 2016 to 2018). As for the study more broadly: The study used deep quantitative T cell receptor repertoire profiling to track responses to a trivalent subunit inactivated influenza vaccine.

The CDR3, cysteine through phenylalanine, is 14 amino acids long. Only CDR3 DNA is held: 42 bases, read in frame from base 1. Clipping removes 4 bases from V and 6 bases from J, with 4 as the unmatched junction base count. CDR1 and CDR2 are drawn from the germline V gene (reference sequence): DFQATT, SNEGSKA. General study outcomes and caveats: According to the authors, only a limited number of new T cells may be recruited by each seasonal influenza vaccination.

This clonotype turned up a few times. What antigen it recognizes has not been identified. No base quality values were provided; no much bigger clone lies one nucleotide off. The library relied on RT-PCR. Sequencing took place on an Illumina HiSeq 2500. The public reads were reanalyzed by TCRdb: fastp trimming at Q25, MiXCR alignment, in-frame beta chains only. Duplicate CDR3 protein sequences are folded into a single record with the most common DNA and genes. Within this sample are 150,000 to 200,000 distinct CDR3 sequences, with about 11% of them counted one time only. Jointly, the top ten make up around 12% of the sample. This sample's time point label indicates: around 42 days after influenza vaccine administration.

This clonotype was sampled from a man aged 45 to 65 who received an inactivated influenza vaccine. Donor details come from another sample of the same person, matched by shared clones. The chain was built from TRBV20-1 and TRBJ2-1, and 12 junction bases match TRBD2. The starting material was non-naive T cells sorted from PBMCs, obtained 45 days after vaccination. According to the study, the label for this sample's cell subset or site signals: memory T cell fraction. Here is the DNA: TGCAGTGCTACGGGACTAGCGGGTCGCAATGAGCAGTTCTTC. Its protein is CSATGLAGRNEQFF.